A single sample is the source of the 21 T cell receptor beta chains below, sequenced in a study of CD8+ T cells in alopecia areata. It was cDNA, reverse transcribed from extracted RNA, that served as the sequencing template. The table came from immunoSEQ multiplex PCR; TCRdb's copy has only in-frame clones and leaves some out. The sample has roughly 250,000 clones, 65% to 70% seen once. The sequenced sample was CD4+ T cells sorted from blood, obtained at week 0. These receptors all stem from a human donor with alopecia areata.

The chain is built from TRBV30 and TRBJ1-1; D call uncertain. The CDR3 consists of 13 residues. Germline V lookup: CDR1 GTSNPN, CDR2 SVGIG (reference sequence). The V end lost 3 bases, the J end lost 7 bases, and 15 bases lay between the germline ends. For the CDR3, the DNA is TGTGCCTGGAGGGCCTTACCTGGGATTGAAGCTTTCTTT. It codes for CAWRALPGIEAFF.

This chain links TRBV29-1 with TRBJ1-1; unclear D gene. In germline, CDR1 is SQVTM, CDR2 ANQGSEA. Between the trimmed V and J ends, which lost 3 bases and 4 bases, there was a span of 12 bases. The CDR3 has 13 residues. The CDR3 nucleotides are TGCAGCGTTGAGGAAGTCTACGGCACTGAAGCTTTCTTT. Translation gives CSVEEVYGTEAFF.

J is TRBJ2-7 and V is TRBV7-2; unclear D gene. Trimming removed 1 base at V and 0 bases at J, with 7 bases between. Germline-derived CDR1 and CDR2 are SGHTA and FQGNSA. The CDR3 has 14 residues. Written as DNA, the CDR3 is TGTGCCAGCAGCTTAGTTCGGAGCTCCTACGAGCAGTACTTC. Translating gives CASSLVRSSYEQYF. The whole variable domain, remainder taken from reference TRBV7-2 and TRBJ2-7, is GAGVSQSPSNKVTEKGKDVELRCDPISGHTALYWYRQSLGQGLEFLIYFQGNSAPDKSGLPSDRFSAERTGGSVSTLTIQRTQQEDSAVYLCASSLVRSSYEQYFGPGTRLTVT.

V gene TRBV7-8 combines with J gene TRBJ1-2; 10 bases are a match to TRBD1. There are 15 residues in the CDR3. Germline trimming cut 4 bases from V and 4 bases from J; bases unmatched to any gene: 6. From germline, CDR1 is SGHVS and CDR2 FQNEAQ. This CDR3 reads CASSYRTGGSYGYTF. Here the CDR3 DNA reads TGTGCCAGCAGCTACAGGACAGGGGGGTCCTATGGCTACACCTTC.

The J gene is TRBJ1-6, the V gene TRBV30; perhaps TRBD1 as D (6 bases). CDR3 size: 14 residues. The germline CDR1 and CDR2 sequences are GTSNPN and SVGIG (reference sequence). The V gene lost 2 bases and the J gene lost 7 bases, with 12 bases spanning the gap. The CDR3 sequence is CAWSTGARNSPLHF. CDR3 nucleotide sequence: TGTGCCTGGAGTACGGGGGCTCGGAATTCACCCCTCCACTTT.

This sequence joins TRBV29-1 and TRBJ2-3; 9 bases match TRBD1. There are 13 residues in the CDR3. Germline CDR1 and CDR2: SQVTM and ANQGSEA. J was trimmed by 7 bases and V by 7 bases; bases with no gene match: 9. The CDR3 loop reads CSARDRARNTQYF. The CDR3 coding sequence is TGCAGCGCAAGGGACAGGGCACGAAATACGCAGTATTTT.

The chain carries TRBV29-1 and TRBJ2-1; D not resolved. Germline lookup yields CDR1 SQVTM and CDR2 ANQGSEA. V was shortened by 4 bases and J by 11 bases, with 12 bases between the two germline ends. The CDR3 runs 11 residues. For the CDR3, the DNA is TGCAGCGTTGGAAGCCAAAAGAAGCAGTTCTTC. Translated, it gives CSVGSQKKQFF.

This rearrangement joins TRBV4-2 to TRBJ2-1, with 9 bases that match TRBD1. The CDR3 contains 14 residues. Germline V CDR1 and CDR2: LGHNA, YNFKEQ. V trimming: 1 base; J trimming: 10 bases; junction bases outside the gene matches: 5. The CDR3 DNA sequence: TGTGCCAGCAGCCAAGCTGGACAGGGGTGGGAGCAGTTCTTC. Translated: CASSQAGQGWEQFF.

A word on this clone: The sample holds other DNA sequences that translate to the same CDR3. The gene calls are TRBV5-1 and TRBJ1-5, with 8 bases fitting TRBD1. The CDR3 has 15 amino acids. The V gene's germline CDR1 is SGHRS and CDR2 YFSETQ. The trim removed 4 bases at V and 2 bases at J, leaving 5 bases unmatched. CDR3 coding DNA: TGCGCCAGCAGCCTTGGACAGGGAGGCAATCAGCCCCAGCATTTT. Translation gives CASSLGQGGNQPQHF.

The J gene is TRBJ2-3, the V gene TRBV29-1, with D perhaps TRBD1 (6 bases). Germline V CDR1 and CDR2: SQVTM, ANQGSEA. V lost 8 bases to trimming and J lost 4 bases, with 10 bases between them. The length of the CDR3 is 11 residues. Here the CDR3 reads CSSSGADTQYF. The CDR3 nucleotides are TGCAGCTCCTCAGGGGCAGATACGCAGTATTTT.

This clone was counted a single time. The rearrangement joins TRBV11-1 to TRBJ2-1; 9 bases map to TRBD1. This CDR3 region has 15 residues. CDR1 and CDR2 (germline): SGHAT, FQDESV (reference sequence). V lost 6 bases to trimming and J lost 4 bases; unmatched junction nucleotides: 7. CDR3 amino acids: CASSPRDRVYNEQFF. The CDR3 bases are TGTGCCAGCAGTCCCCGGGACAGGGTGTACAATGAGCAGTTCTTC. The entire variable domain, with the rest obtained from reference TRBV11-1 and TRBJ2-1, is as follows: EAEVAQSPRYKITEKSQAVAFWCDPISGHATLYWYRQILGQGPELLVQFQDESVVDDSQLPKDRFSAERLKGVDSTLKIQPAELGDSAMYLCASSPRDRVYNEQFFGPGTRLTVL.

The chain couples TRBV9 to TRBJ1-6, with TRBD1 as a possible D gene (5 bases). CDR3 length: 16 residues. The germline V gene encodes CDR1 SGDLS and CDR2 YYNGEE. V lost 0 bases to trimming and J lost 10 bases, with 17 bases between them. The CDR3 loop reads CASSVADRGIGSPLHF. The CDR3 DNA sequence: TGTGCCAGCAGCGTAGCTGATAGGGGAATAGGCTCACCCCTCCACTTT.

This chain links TRBV14 with TRBJ2-6; 8 bases align to TRBD1. In germline, CDR1 is SGHDN, CDR2 FVKESK. The CDR3 covers 19 residues. With V trimmed by 0 bases and J by 3 bases, 10 bases remained unmatched. The CDR3 DNA is TGTGCCAGCAGCCAAGATGGGCAGGGGGCGATTTTTGGGGCCAACGTCCTGACTTTC. This codes for CASSQDGQGAIFGANVLTF. Full variable domain (remainder filled in from reference TRBV14 and TRBJ2-6): EAGVTQFPSHSVIEKGQTVTLRCDPISGHDNLYWYRRVMGKEIKFLLHFVKESKQDESGMPNNRFLAERTGGTYSTLKVQPAELEDSGVYFCASSQDGQGAIFGANVLTFGAGSRLTVL.

This clone was found a few times. The rearrangement joins TRBV7-9 to TRBJ2-7; no reliable D call. Germline V gene data show CDR1 as SEHNR and CDR2 as FQNEAQ (reference sequence). Trimming took 4 bases from V and 6 from J, leaving 10 bases between them. The length of the CDR3 is 12 residues. The CDR3 spells CASSSPAPEQYF. Here the CDR3 DNA reads TGTGCCAGCAGCTCCCCGGCACCCGAGCAGTACTTC.

This chain links TRBV29-1 with TRBJ2-3; a weak D match, TRBD2 (6 bases). Trimming removed 3 bases from V and 2 bases from J, with 12 bases in between. CDR3 length: 14 amino acids. Germline CDR1 is SQVTM and CDR2 is ANQGSEA. The CDR3 DNA sequence: TGCAGCGTTGATGGGGGGTTGCCCACAGATACGCAGTATTTT. It translates to CSVDGGLPTDTQYF.

Concerning this clone: The same CDR3 also results from other DNA sequences found in this sample. The chain recombines TRBV29-1 with TRBJ1-2, with 9 nucleotides matching TRBD1. Trimming removed 7 bases from V and 7 bases from J; junction bases left unmatched: 4. The CDR3 covers 11 residues. Germline V gene lookup returns CDR1 SQVTM and CDR2 ANQGSEA. The CDR3 region is CSADRGSGYTF. CDR3 nucleotide sequence: TGCAGCGCGGACAGGGGTAGTGGCTACACCTTC.

The V gene is TRBV7-9, the J gene TRBJ2-7; the D gene is possibly TRBD2 (5 bases). The CDR3 consists of 13 residues. Trimming took 5 bases from V and 1 from J, leaving 9 bases between them. In germline, CDR1 is SEHNR, CDR2 FQNEAQ (reference sequence). The CDR3 protein is CASSPPGSYEQYF. CDR3 DNA sequence: TGTGCCAGCAGCCCCCCGGGGTCCTACGAGCAGTACTTC.

The V call is TRBV30, the J call TRBJ2-3, with 8 bases identical to TRBD2. CDR1 and CDR2 from the germline V gene are GTSNPN and SVGIG (reference sequence). CDR3 length: 16 amino acids. The junction had 18 bases not matched to a gene; V was cut back by 5 bases and J by 8 bases. CDR3 nucleotides: TGTGCCTGGGCCGAAAGGACTAGCAGCCACATTGGTACGCAGTATTTT. The encoded protein is CAWAERTSSHIGTQYF.

The chain combines TRBV5-7 with TRBJ1-6, with 9 bases lining up with TRBD1. TRBV5-7 qualifies as an ORF whose function is uncertain. This CDR3 is built from 17 residues. V shed 3 bases and J 0 bases; nucleotides not matched to a gene: 4. The CDR3 DNA is TGTGCCAGCAGCTCACAGGGGGCGAGCTCCTATAATTCACCCCTCCACTTT. As protein: CASSSQGASSYNSPLHF.

V gene TRBV5-1 combines with J gene TRBJ1-1; no clear D gene. V lost 0 bases and J lost 6, with 12 bases in between. The CDR3 sequence is 14 residues long. Germline-derived CDR1 and CDR2 are SGHRS and YFSETQ. CDR3 sequence: CASSLDLQMSEAFF. CDR3 nucleotides: TGCGCCAGCAGCTTGGACCTGCAAATGTCTGAAGCTTTCTTT.

The rearrangement uses TRBV5-1 and TRBJ1-1; D remains ambiguous. Germline CDR1 and CDR2: SGHRS and YFSETQ. V was shortened by 2 bases and J by 1 base, with 9 bases between the two germline ends. This CDR3 contains 14 residues. CDR3 loop: CASSFSQTNTEAFF. The DNA of the CDR3 is TGCGCCAGCAGCTTCTCTCAGACGAACACTGAAGCTTTCTTT.